The 28 T cell receptor beta chains reported below all come from one sample, sequenced in a study of blood T cell repertoires in COVID-19. Measured with immunoSEQ multiplex PCR; TCRdb has only the in-frame clones, and not every one. The sample yields about 250,000 clones, approximately 90% seen once. Sequenced material: peripheral blood. The receptor source for this set is a woman aged 30 to 39 with active or convalescent COVID-19.

This chain uses TRBV7-9 with TRBJ2-3; TRBD2 aligns across 9 bases. Per the germline V gene, CDR1 is SEHNR and CDR2 is FQNEAQ (reference sequence). After removal of 1 base from V and 7 bases from J, the junction contained 9 bases not matched to a gene. This CDR3 region has 16 residues. CDR3 sequence: CASSLGGLAIGNTQYF. The CDR3 DNA is TGTGCCAGCAGCTTAGGAGGACTAGCGATCGGAAATACGCAGTATTTT. Together with reference TRBV7-9 and TRBJ2-3, the CDR3 gives the full variable domain: DTGVSQNPRHKITKRGQNVTFRCDPISEHNRLYWYRQTLGQGPEFLTYFQNEAQLEKSRLLSDRFSAERPKGSFSTLEIQRTEQGDSAMYLCASSLGGLAIGNTQYFGPGTRLTVL.

The chain couples TRBV27 to TRBJ2-6, with D unresolved. V lost 3 bases to trimming and J lost 0 bases, with 3 bases between them. Germline V gene lookup returns CDR1 MNHEY and CDR2 SMNVEV (reference sequence). This CDR3 has 14 amino acids. Here the CDR3 DNA reads TGTGCCAGCAGTTTCCTCTCTGGGGCCAACGTCCTGACTTTC. It specifies CASSFLSGANVLTF.

The rearrangement links TRBV2 to TRBJ2-6; 10 bases line up with TRBD1. The germline CDR1 and CDR2 sequences are SNHLY and FYNNEI. Losses at the gene ends were 5 bases for V and 4 bases for J; bases not matched to a gene: 8. The CDR3 spans 17 residues. CDR3 protein: CASSYGTGARGANVLTF. The CDR3 nucleotides are TGTGCCAGCAGTTATGGGACAGGGGCCCGGGGGGCCAACGTCCTGACTTTC.

The V call is TRBV5-4, the J call TRBJ1-4; TRBD1 aligns across 12 bases. V was clipped by 5 bases and J by 8 bases; unmatched bases: 4. Per the germline V gene, CDR1 is SGHNT and CDR2 is YYREEE (reference sequence). The CDR3 consists of 14 residues. CDR3 protein: CASSPGTGGEKLFF. The CDR3 bases are TGTGCCAGCAGTCCCGGGACAGGGGGCGAAAAACTGTTTTTT.

This chain links TRBV2 with TRBJ2-2, with D unclear. The CDR3 runs 14 residues. Germline V gives CDR1 SNHLY, CDR2 FYNNEI. V was cut by 6 bases and J by 0 bases, with 8 bases left in between. The CDR3 bases are TGTGCCAGCAGCGACATAACGAACACCGGGGAGCTGTTTTTT. It encodes CASSDITNTGELFF.

The chain joins TRBV27 to TRBJ1-2, with TRBD1 matching over 7 bases. This CDR3 is 15 amino acids long. V lost 0 bases to trimming and J lost 4 bases; unmatched junction nucleotides: 5. CDR1 MNHEY and CDR2 SMNVEV come from the germline V gene (reference sequence). The CDR3 DNA is TGTGCCAGCAGTTTATCACCGGGACAGCGCTATGGCTACACCTTC. Its protein product is CASSLSPGQRYGYTF.

The V call is TRBV7-2, the J call TRBJ1-3; no definite D call. Per the germline V gene, CDR1 is SGHTA and CDR2 is FQGNSA. This CDR3 has 16 residues. V shed 4 bases and J shed 0 bases, with 13 bases lying between them. The CDR3 nucleotides are TGTGCCAGCAGCTGGGAGATTACGCTCTCTGGAAACACCATATATTTT. Protein product: CASSWEITLSGNTIYF.

The V call is TRBV27, the J call TRBJ1-1; D not resolved. CDR1 is MNHEY, CDR2 SMNVEV, per germline (reference sequence). The CDR3 sequence is 13 residues long. Trimming cost V 6 bases and J 3 bases, with 11 bases left between them. CDR3: CASSPLADTEAFF. DNA of the CDR3: TGTGCCAGCAGCCCCCTGGCGGACACTGAAGCTTTCTTT.

This clone was detected only a few times. The chain carries TRBV4-3 and TRBJ2-2; D unresolved. This CDR3 region has 14 residues. Trimming took off 0 bases at V and 10 bases at J, with 12 bases between the two ends. Per germline, CDR1 LGHNA and CDR2 YSLEER. CDR3 in amino acids: CASSQDISAAELFF. The CDR3 nucleotides read TGCGCCAGCAGCCAAGATATCAGCGCTGCGGAGCTGTTTTTT.

This clone was observed a single time. V and J are TRBV29-1 and TRBJ2-5; 7 bases are shared with TRBD1. This CDR3 is built from 14 residues. Per germline, CDR1 SQVTM and CDR2 ANQGSEA. The junction had 10 bases not matched to a gene; V was cut back by 3 bases and J by 6 bases. This CDR3 reads CSVDSGQASKTQYF. In DNA form, the CDR3 reads TGCAGCGTTGACTCAGGACAGGCGTCGAAGACCCAGTACTTC.

This chain links TRBV7-2 with TRBJ2-1; D is possibly TRBD2 (5 bases). The V end was cut by 3 bases, the J end by 5 bases, with 11 bases between. The CDR3 length is 14 residues. Germline V gene data show CDR1 as SGHTA and CDR2 as FQGNSA. This CDR3 reads CASSFISGDNEQFF. Here the CDR3 DNA reads TGTGCCAGCAGCTTTATCAGCGGAGACAATGAGCAGTTCTTC.

The CDR3 reads CASSYSGEKLFF. CDR3 nucleotides: TGTGCCAGCAGCTATTCGGGGGAAAAACTGTTTTTT. V and J are TRBV5-5 and TRBJ1-4; no clear D gene. The CDR3 spans 12 residues. Trimming removed 3 bases from V and 8 bases from J, with 8 bases in between. Germline V lookup: CDR1 SGHKS, CDR2 YYEKEE (reference sequence).

The V gene is TRBV6-4, the J gene TRBJ1-6; TRBD1 aligns across 10 bases. The CDR3 is 15 amino acids. Germline V gives CDR1 MRHNA, CDR2 SNTAGT. The V segment lost 3 bases and the J segment 10 bases; nucleotides outside the gene matches: 6. The CDR3 spells CASSETGQGTSPLHF. DNA of the CDR3: TGTGCCAGCAGTGAGACGGGACAGGGGACCTCACCCCTCCACTTT.

The chain is built from TRBV9 and TRBJ1-1; D gene unclear. There are 15 residues in the CDR3. Trimming cost V 0 bases and J 5 bases, with 14 bases left between them. Germline loops: CDR1 SGDLS, CDR2 YYNGEE. CDR3 in amino acids: CASSVVPGMGTEAFF. The DNA for the CDR3 is TGTGCCAGCAGCGTAGTTCCGGGGATGGGTACTGAAGCTTTCTTT. The variable domain in full, completed from reference TRBV9 and TRBJ1-1, reads DSGVTQTPKHLITATGQRVTLRCSPRSGDLSVYWYQQSLDQGLQFLIQYYNGEERAKGNILERFSAQQFPDLHSELNLSSLELGDSALYFCASSVVPGMGTEAFFGQGTRLTVV.

This clone was detected a few times. The chain uses TRBV7-3 and TRBJ2-1; 7 bases fit TRBD1. J gave up 4 bases and V 5 bases, and 11 bases lay outside the gene matches. The CDR3 runs 16 residues. Germline V CDR1 and CDR2: SGHTA, FQGTGA. CDR3 loop: CASSLSPTGRYNEQFF. CDR3 coding DNA: TGTGCCAGCAGCCTAAGTCCGACAGGGCGGTACAATGAGCAGTTCTTC. Full variable domain (rest looked up from reference TRBV7-3 and TRBJ2-1): GAGVSQTPSNKVTEKGKYVELRCDPISGHTALYWYRQSLGQGPEFLIYFQGTGAADDSGLPNDRFFAVRPEGSVSTLKIQRTERGDSAVYLCASSLSPTGRYNEQFFGPGTRLTVL.

A single count supports this clone. The gene calls are TRBV5-8 and TRBJ1-5; D may be TRBD1 (6 bases). The CDR3 has 15 amino acids. Between the trimmed V and J ends, which lost 3 bases and 3 bases, there was a span of 13 bases. Germline loops: CDR1 SGHTS, CDR2 YDEGEE. As DNA, the CDR3 is TGTGCCAGCAGCTGGACAGTGCAACTCAATCAGCCCCAGCATTTT. It encodes CASSWTVQLNQPQHF. The full variable domain, its missing parts supplied by reference TRBV5-8 and TRBJ1-5, is EAGVTQSPTHLIKTRGQQATLRCSPISGHTSVYWYQQALGLGLQFLLWYDEGEERNRGNFPPRFSGRQFPNYSSELNVNALELEDSALYLCASSWTVQLNQPQHFGDGTRLSIL.

The chain links TRBV5-4 to TRBJ2-4; possibly TRBD2 for D (7 bases). Per the germline V gene, CDR1 is SGHNT and CDR2 is YYREEE (reference sequence). The CDR3 covers 13 residues. V gave up 2 bases and J gave up 8 bases, with 11 bases separating them. The chain's CDR3 is CASSFSGGDIQYF. In DNA, the CDR3 is TGTGCCAGCAGCTTTTCGGGGGGCGACATTCAGTACTTC.

The CDR3 DNA reads as TGCGCCAGCAGCCAAGGTAACGGTTTCTCTGGAAACACCATATATTTT. It specifies CASSQGNGFSGNTIYF. This chain links TRBV4-3 with TRBJ1-3; no reliable D call. Germline loops: CDR1 LGHNA, CDR2 YSLEER. CDR3 length: 16 amino acids. Trimming shortened V by 1 base and J by 0 bases, and 10 bases separated the two germline ends.

The rearrangement links TRBV7-2 to TRBJ1-2; 11 bases map to TRBD1. The CDR3 is 14 residues long. V shed 6 bases, J shed 7 bases, and the junction held 7 bases outside the gene matches. CDR1 and CDR2 (germline): SGHTA, FQGNSA. The CDR3 nucleotides read TGTGCCAGCAGGCAAGGACAGGGGGCAGGTGGCTACACCTTC. It is translated as CASRQGQGAGGYTF. The full variable domain, with the rest looked up from reference TRBV7-2 and TRBJ1-2, is GAGVSQSPSNKVTEKGKDVELRCDPISGHTALYWYRQSLGQGLEFLIYFQGNSAPDKSGLPSDRFSAERTGGSVSTLTIQRTQQEDSAVYLCASRQGQGAGGYTFGSGTRLTVV.

This chain joins TRBV28 and TRBJ2-7, with D perhaps TRBD2 (7 bases). The CDR3 has 13 amino acids. Trimming pared 8 bases from V and 2 bases from J, leaving 13 bases between. Looked up from germline, CDR1 is MDHEN and CDR2 is SYDVKM. The CDR3 region is CASSTGGPYEQYF. The CDR3 DNA sequence: TGTGCCAGCTCTACCGGGGGGCCCTACGAGCAGTACTTC.

The J gene is TRBJ2-7, the V gene TRBV18; 8 nucleotides match TRBD1. The CDR3 is 14 amino acids. Germline lookup yields CDR1 KGHSH and CDR2 LQKENI. The junction had 6 bases not matched to a gene; V was cut back by 2 bases and J by 6 bases. The CDR3 loop is CASSPSQGAGEQYF. The DNA for the CDR3 is TGTGCCAGCTCACCATCCCAGGGGGCAGGCGAGCAGTACTTC.

The chain links TRBV6-5 to TRBJ2-2, with D possibly matching TRBD1 (5 bases). With 9 bases removed from V and 6 bases from J, the gap between germline ends came to 11 bases. The V gene's germline CDR1 is MNHEY and CDR2 SVGAGI. This CDR3 is built from 12 residues. CDR3: CASSQGAGELFF. DNA of the CDR3: TGTGCCAGTAGCCAGGGTGCCGGGGAGCTGTTTTTT.

This clone showed up just once. The J gene is TRBJ2-3, the V gene TRBV27, with a weak D call TRBD2 (5 bases). The CDR3 is 16 amino acids. CDR1 and CDR2 (germline): MNHEY, SMNVEV (reference sequence). Between the trimmed V and J ends, which lost 1 base and 1 base, there was a span of 12 bases. CDR3 bases: TGTGCCAGCAGTTTATATCCGGGGTTCGGCACAGATACGCAGTATTTT. This sequence encodes CASSLYPGFGTDTQYF.

This rearrangement joins TRBV27 to TRBJ2-1; 11 nucleotides line up with TRBD1. V dropped 8 bases and J dropped 8; count of bases not matched to a gene: 8. This CDR3 has 14 amino acids. Germline values: CDR1 MNHEY, CDR2 SMNVEV (reference sequence). The CDR3 protein is CASPGQGACHEQFF. CDR3 DNA sequence: TGTGCCAGCCCCGGACAGGGGGCTTGTCATGAGCAGTTCTTC.

The rearrangement uses TRBV2 and TRBJ1-3; D uncertain. Germline V gene lookup returns CDR1 SNHLY and CDR2 FYNNEI. V lost 2 bases and J 0 bases, leaving 8 bases between the germline ends. The length of the CDR3 is 15 residues. The CDR3 coding sequence is TGTGCCAGCAGTGAAATTAGAGGCTCTGGAAACACCATATATTTT. Protein product: CASSEIRGSGNTIYF.

This clone was detected only a few times. The chain couples TRBV6-2 or TRBV6-3 to TRBJ2-1; 8 bases are a match to TRBD2. Germline trimming cut 2 bases from V and 4 bases from J; bases unmatched to any gene: 1. The CDR3 totals 14 residues. Germline-derived CDR1 and CDR2 are MNHEY and SVGEGT. The CDR3 is CASSYSGGYNEQFF. The CDR3 DNA sequence: TGTGCCAGCAGTTACAGCGGGGGTTACAATGAGCAGTTCTTC.

The CDR3 nucleotides read TGTGCCAGCAGCGTAGGAGCGGGGGTGACAGATACGCAGTATTTT. Translating gives CASSVGAGVTDTQYF. This chain uses TRBV9 with TRBJ2-3; 8 bases agree with TRBD2. V shed 0 bases, J shed 3 bases, and the junction held 3 bases outside the gene matches. The V gene's germline CDR1 is SGDLS and CDR2 YYNGEE. The CDR3 has 15 amino acids.

The genes are TRBV27 and TRBJ2-7; 11 nucleotides align to TRBD2. V lost 10 bases and J lost 3; bases outside the gene matches: 14. Germline CDR1 MNHEY, CDR2 SMNVEV (reference sequence). The CDR3 consists of 16 residues. For the CDR3, the DNA is TGTGCCACCGGGGGCGTGCTAGCGGGGGGTATCTACGAGCAGTACTTC. This gives the protein CATGGVLAGGIYEQYF.